This T cell receptor (beta chain) is from a study of human T cells and chemical hapten exposure. Study details: Per-sample variation in TCR yield stemmed mainly from small pooled library volume differences.

Total RNA was isolated from whole blood that had not been fractionated. This clonotype was detected ten times or more. Its antigen remains unidentified. Trimming pared 0 bases from V and 1 base from J, leaving 4 bases between. The germline V gene encodes CDR1 MNHEY and CDR2 SVGAGI. CDR3 length: 14 amino acids. General study points: TCRs exceeding 1 in 1000 frequency stayed unchanged with DPC sensitization.

The library put unique molecular identifiers onto individual cDNA molecules. Authors' data handling: Per sample, the median was around 96,000 TCRs, with values from approximately 25,000 to 650,000. A single record per CDR3 protein comes from TCRdb applying MiXCR to the 5' RACE reads. TCRdb's processing, not the authors' own work, is the source of the V and J calls. The table includes tens of thousands of distinct CDR3 sequences, roughly 8% detected once. The TCR comes from a male donor in good health. The V call is TRBV6-5, the J call TRBJ2-4; D is uncertain. CDR3 residues: CASSYSGAKNIQYF. The CDR3 region has the DNA TGTGCCAGCAGTTACTCCGGTGCCAAAAACATTCAGTACTTC.